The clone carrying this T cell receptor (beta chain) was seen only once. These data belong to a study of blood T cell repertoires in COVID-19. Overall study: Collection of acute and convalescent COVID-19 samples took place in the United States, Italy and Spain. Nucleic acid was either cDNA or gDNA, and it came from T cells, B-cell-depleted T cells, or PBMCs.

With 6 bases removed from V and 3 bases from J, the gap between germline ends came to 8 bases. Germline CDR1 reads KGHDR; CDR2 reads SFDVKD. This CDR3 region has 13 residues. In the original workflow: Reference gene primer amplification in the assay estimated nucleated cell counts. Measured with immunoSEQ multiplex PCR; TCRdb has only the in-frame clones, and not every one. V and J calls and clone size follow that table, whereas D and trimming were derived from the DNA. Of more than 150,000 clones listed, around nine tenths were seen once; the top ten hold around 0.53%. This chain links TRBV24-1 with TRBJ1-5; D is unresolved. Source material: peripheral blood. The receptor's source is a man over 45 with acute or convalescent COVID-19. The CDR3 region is CATSQRDNQPQHF. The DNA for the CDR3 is TGTGCCACCAGTCAGAGGGACAATCAGCCCCAGCATTTT.